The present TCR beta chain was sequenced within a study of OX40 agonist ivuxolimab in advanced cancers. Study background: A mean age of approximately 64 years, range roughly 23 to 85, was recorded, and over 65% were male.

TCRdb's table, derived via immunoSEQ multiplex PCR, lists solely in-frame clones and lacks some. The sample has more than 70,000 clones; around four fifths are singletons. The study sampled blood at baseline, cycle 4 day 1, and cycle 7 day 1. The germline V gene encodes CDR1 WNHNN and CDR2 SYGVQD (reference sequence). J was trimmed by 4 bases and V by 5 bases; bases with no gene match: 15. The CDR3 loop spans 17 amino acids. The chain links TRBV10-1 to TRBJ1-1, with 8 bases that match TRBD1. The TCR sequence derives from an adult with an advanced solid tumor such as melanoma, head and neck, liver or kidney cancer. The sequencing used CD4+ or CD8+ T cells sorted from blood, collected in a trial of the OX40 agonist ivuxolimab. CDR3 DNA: TGCGCCAGCAGTAAAGGACAGGGTGTACGTCTGGGCACTGAAGCTTTCTTT. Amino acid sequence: CASSKGQGVRLGTEAFF.